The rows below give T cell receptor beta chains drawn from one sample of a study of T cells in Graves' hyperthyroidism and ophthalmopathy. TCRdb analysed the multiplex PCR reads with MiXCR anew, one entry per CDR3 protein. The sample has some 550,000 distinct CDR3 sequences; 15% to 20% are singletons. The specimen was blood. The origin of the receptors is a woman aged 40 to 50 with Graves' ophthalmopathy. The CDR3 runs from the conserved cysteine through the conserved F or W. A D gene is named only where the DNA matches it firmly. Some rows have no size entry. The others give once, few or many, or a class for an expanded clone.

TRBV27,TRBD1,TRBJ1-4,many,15,TGTGCCAGCAGTCTGTCCGGACAGGCAGTTGGAAAACTGTTTTTT,CASSLSGQAVGKLFF
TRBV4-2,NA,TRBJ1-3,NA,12,TGTGCCAGCAGCCAAGTCGCGGGCACCATATATTTT,CASSQVAGTIYF
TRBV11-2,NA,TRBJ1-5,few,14,TGTACCAGCAGCATTACGACTGGGGATCAGCCCCAGCATTTT,CTSSITTGDQPQHF
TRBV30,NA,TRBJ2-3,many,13,TGTGCCTGGAGTGTAGGGGGTGGAGATACGCAGTATTTT,CAWSVGGGDTQYF
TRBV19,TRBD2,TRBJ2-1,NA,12,TGTGCCAGTAGTACTAGCGGGAATGAGCAGTTCTTC,CASSTSGNEQFF
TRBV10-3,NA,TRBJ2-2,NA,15,TGTGCCATCAGGCCTCCGATGGGGAACACCGGGGAGCTGTTTTTT,CAIRPPMGNTGELFF
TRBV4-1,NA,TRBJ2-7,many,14,TGCGCCAGCAGCCAAGCCGTCCCGTCCTACGAGCAGTACTTC,CASSQAVPSYEQYF
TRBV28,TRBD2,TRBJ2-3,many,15,TGTGCCAGCTTCGGGGGAGGGACCCTCGGGGATACGCAGTATTTT,CASFGGGTLGDTQYF
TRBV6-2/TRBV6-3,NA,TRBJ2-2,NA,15,TGTGCCAGCAGTTACCAAACGGCAATCACCGGGGAGCTGTTTTTT,CASSYQTAITGELFF
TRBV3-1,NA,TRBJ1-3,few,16,TGTGCCAGCAGCCAAGAAACAGGCCTGGGGGGAAACACCATATATTTT,CASSQETGLGGNTIYF
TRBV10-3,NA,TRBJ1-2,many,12,TGTGCCATCAGTCCCGACAGCGGTGGCTACACCTTC,CAISPDSGGYTF
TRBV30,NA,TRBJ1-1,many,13,TGTGCCTGGAGTACTCAGGGTGGCACTGAAGCTTTCTTT,CAWSTQGGTEAFF
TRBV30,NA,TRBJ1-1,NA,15,TGTGCCTGGAGTCTCGCGGGAGGGTGGAGCACTGAAGCTTTCTTT,CAWSLAGGWSTEAFF
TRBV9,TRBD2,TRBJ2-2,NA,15,TGTGCCAGCAGCTCCCGGACTAGCGTGGCCGGGGAGCTGTTTTTT,CASSSRTSVAGELFF
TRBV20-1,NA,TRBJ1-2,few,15,TGCAGTGCTATTATGGGGGCGGCCACAGACTATGGCTACACCTTC,CSAIMGAATDYGYTF
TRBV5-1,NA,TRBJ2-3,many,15,TGCGCCAGCAGCTTCGGCAGCAACAAAGCAGATACGCAGTATTTT,CASSFGSNKADTQYF
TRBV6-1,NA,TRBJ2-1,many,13,TGTGCCAGCAGTGAAGCCAGGAGGAATGAGCAGTTCTTC,CASSEARRNEQFF
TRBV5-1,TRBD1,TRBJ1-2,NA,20,TGCGCCAGCAGCCGAGGCCTTGGCGTGGGACAGGGTTTTAGTCATTATGGCTACACCTTC,CASSRGLGVGQGFSHYGYTF
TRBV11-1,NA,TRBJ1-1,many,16,TGTGCCAGCAGCCCCTCATATCAGGGATCGAACACTGAAGCTTTCTTT,CASSPSYQGSNTEAFF
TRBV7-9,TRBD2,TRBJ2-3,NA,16,TGTGCCAGCAGCGGGCATAGCGGGGGGGCTTTAGATACGCAGTATTTT,CASSGHSGGALDTQYF